This entry lists 18 T cell receptor beta chains sequenced from one sample in a study of blood T cells in healthy people across ages (dated by TCRdb to the mid-2010s). Library creation used 5' RACE. The data were produced on an Illumina HiSeq 2500. A second PCR of about 6 to 11 cycles was run with a J-beta primer mix and a sample-barcoded 5' primer. The public reads were reprocessed in TCRdb via fastp at Q25 and MiXCR, keeping in-frame beta chains. Identical CDR3 protein sequences are pooled into one entry, listed with their most common genes and DNA. Within this sample are about 1,500,000 distinct CDR3 sequences, with roughly 28% of them counted one time only. The ten largest account for approximately 7.7% of the sample. The sequenced sample was blood. The receptors originated from a woman aged 25-40 years in good health.

This clonotype was recorded a few times. The chain couples TRBV29-1 to TRBJ2-7, with 9 bases lining up with TRBD2. CDR3 length equals 15 residues. CDR1 SQVTM and CDR2 ANQGSEA come from the germline V gene. The trim removed 6 bases at V and 7 bases at J, leaving 16 bases unmatched. CDR3 sequence (DNA): TGCAGCGTGGATCCTAGCGGGAAACCCTACAATGAGCAGTACTTC. Translation gives CSVDPSGKPYNEQYF.

This chain uses TRBV10-3 with TRBJ1-3; weak D call: TRBD1 (6 bases). The germline V gene encodes CDR1 ENHRY and CDR2 SYGVKD. The V and J ends lost 2 bases and 7 bases respectively, with 15 bases between them. This CDR3 region has 15 residues. The CDR3, as DNA: TGTGCCATCAGTGAGATAAAGACAGGTCGGAACACCATATATTTT. As protein: CAISEIKTGRNTIYF.

The chain recombines TRBV6-6 with TRBJ2-3; 13 bases agree with TRBD2. The junction had 7 bases not matched to a gene; V was cut back by 2 bases and J by 5 bases. Germline V gene data show CDR1 as MNHNY and CDR2 as SVGAGI (reference sequence). This CDR3 region has 17 residues. The CDR3 region has the DNA TGTGCCAGCAGTTACACCCGACTAGCGGGGGGCGAAGATACGCAGTATTTT. This encodes CASSYTRLAGGEDTQYF.

This clonotype was seen ten or more times. The J gene is TRBJ2-1, the V gene TRBV12-3 or TRBV12-4; D remains unclear. The ends were cut back, 3 bases at V and 5 bases at J, with 8 bases in the middle. This CDR3 has 13 amino acids. In DNA, the CDR3 is TGTGCCAGCAGTTTTCGACGGAACAATGAGCAGTTCTTC. Its translation: CASSFRRNNEQFF.

This clonotype has more than one count but fewer than ten. The CDR3 DNA follows: TGTGCCAGCAGGCGGCGAACAGTCGAGGGTGAGCAGTTCTTC. It yields the protein CASRRRTVEGEQFF. The chain couples TRBV5-5 to TRBJ2-1; weak D call: TRBD2 (5 bases). The CDR3 is 14 amino acids. V was cut by 5 bases and J by 9 bases, with 18 bases left in between. The germline gives CDR1 SGHKS, CDR2 YYEKEE (reference sequence).

This chain joins TRBV12-3 or TRBV12-4 and TRBJ2-1; the match to TRBD2 covers 9 bases. The CDR3 spans 16 residues. V was clipped by 3 bases and J by 5 bases; unmatched bases: 8. CDR3 residues: CASSFSGSGRNNEQFF. CDR3 DNA sequence: TGTGCCAGCAGTTTTAGCGGGAGCGGACGTAACAATGAGCAGTTCTTC.

The chain couples TRBV27 to TRBJ1-2; TRBD1 is a possible D gene (5 bases). The CDR3 loop spans 15 amino acids. Looked up from germline, CDR1 is MNHEY and CDR2 is SMNVEV (reference sequence). With 2 bases removed from V and 4 bases from J, the gap between germline ends came to 14 bases. The CDR3 spells CASSLIPGPSYGYTF. CDR3 bases: TGTGCCAGCAGTTTAATCCCGGGGCCGAGCTATGGCTACACCTTC.

The chain carries TRBV2 and TRBJ2-5; D is uncertain. The V end was cut by 2 bases, the J end by 4 bases, with 8 bases between. The germline V gene has CDR1 SNHLY and CDR2 FYNNEI. CDR3 length: 13 amino acids. This CDR3 reads CASSEWLGETQYF. The CDR3 DNA is TGTGCCAGCAGTGAATGGTTGGGAGAGACCCAGTACTTC.

This clonotype was seen only a few times. This chain links TRBV5-1 with TRBJ1-2; no clear D gene. The CDR3 has 14 residues. Trimming left V 0 bases short and J 4 bases short, with 10 bases between. The germline gives CDR1 SGHRS, CDR2 YFSETQ. CDR3 sequence (DNA): TGCGCCAGCAGCTTGGGCGACGGATCCTATGGCTACACCTTC. Translation: CASSLGDGSYGYTF.

The CDR3 coding sequence is TGTGCCAGCAGTCGGACAGCGGAGAACACTGAAGCTTTCTTT. It specifies CASSRTAENTEAFF. The rearrangement uses TRBV7-3 and TRBJ1-1, with D maybe TRBD1 (6 bases). CDR3 length: 14 amino acids. Trimming stripped 6 bases from V and 1 base from J, with 12 bases between. Germline V gene lookup returns CDR1 SGHTA and CDR2 FQGTGA.

A remark on this clonotype: A much bigger clone sits one base away, suggesting this may be a read error. V and J are TRBV10-3 and TRBJ2-6; TRBD1 or TRBD2 may be the D gene (5 bases each). The CDR3 is made up of 16 amino acids. Germline assignment: CDR1 ENHRY and CDR2 SYGVKD. The CDR3 region is CAISGPGSSGANVPTF. DNA of the CDR3: TGTGCCATCAGTGGGCCGGGAAGCTCTGGGGCCAACGTCCCGACTTTC.

This clonotype was seen a handful of times. The chain links TRBV6-5 to TRBJ1-2, with TRBD1 as a possible D gene (5 bases). This CDR3 is built from 13 residues. The V end was cut by 8 bases, the J end by 6 bases, with 16 bases between. Per germline, CDR1 MNHEY and CDR2 SVGAGI. The CDR3 DNA reads TGTGCCAGCTCGAAATTGAAAGGGGATGGCTACACCTTC. This translates into CASSKLKGDGYTF.

Details on this clonotype: This could be a read error, since a much larger clone is one nucleotide away. The CDR3 region is CSAELRFTSYNEQYF. The CDR3 DNA follows: TGCAGTGCTGAACTCCGGTTCACCTCCTACAATGAGCAGTACTTC. The chain couples TRBV20-1 to TRBJ2-1; the D is unclear. The end of the DNA aligns better with TRBJ2-7, so the J call may be wrong. This CDR3 comprises 15 residues. From germline, CDR1 is DFQATT and CDR2 SNEGSKA (reference sequence).

V usage is TRBV20-1 and J usage is TRBJ1-2; 10 bases agree with TRBD1. With 3 bases clipped from V and 6 bases from J, the junction kept 7 bases outside the gene matches. This CDR3 region has 14 residues. The germline gives CDR1 DFQATT, CDR2 SNEGSKA (reference sequence). CDR3 coding DNA: TGCAGTGCTAGCCTAACTGGGACAGGGGATGGCTACACCTTC. This encodes CSASLTGTGDGYTF.

This clonotype occurred a few times. This chain connects TRBV2 to TRBJ2-4; D remains ambiguous. The assigned J gene may be wrong: the sequence end matches TRBJ2-7 better. Germline-derived CDR1 and CDR2 are SNHLY and FYNNEI. The CDR3 sequence is 12 residues long. Here the CDR3 DNA reads TGTGCCAGCAGTGAGATCGTGTCCGAGCAGTACTTC. Amino acids: CASSEIVSEQYF.

The chain carries TRBV5-5 and TRBJ2-7; 8 bases line up with TRBD1. The CDR3 has 16 residues. CDR1 is SGHKS, CDR2 YYEKEE, per germline (reference sequence). With V trimmed by 4 bases and J by 3 bases, 12 bases remained unmatched. The CDR3 DNA is TGTGCCAGCAGCATCGCAGGGGGCTCGAAACTCTACGAGCAGTACTTC. Translated: CASSIAGGSKLYEQYF. The complete variable domain, with remaining parts taken from reference TRBV5-5 and TRBJ2-7, reads DAGVTQSPTHLIKTRGQQVTLRCSPISGHKSVSWYQQVLGQGPQFIFQYYEKEERGRGNFPDRFSARQFPNYSSELNVNALLLGDSALYLCASSIAGGSKLYEQYFGPGTRLTVT.

The chain combines TRBV12-3 or TRBV12-4 with TRBJ1-2; D is possibly TRBD1 (6 bases). V was cut by 7 bases and J by 8 bases, with 20 bases left in between. The length of the CDR3 is 14 residues. CDR3 region: CASTQGTATWGYTF. The CDR3 bases are TGTGCCAGCACTCAGGGGACTGCCACCTGGGGCTACACCTTC.

On this clonotype itself: This could be a read error, since a much larger clone is one nucleotide away. The V call is TRBV29-1, the J call TRBJ2-1, with D tentatively TRBD1 (5 bases). CDR1 and CDR2 (germline): SQVTM, ANQGSEA. The CDR3 covers 15 residues. CDR3 amino acids: CSVESRATSYNGQFF. The DNA for the CDR3 is TGCAGCGTTGAGTCCAGGGCGACCTCCTACAATGGGCAGTTCTTC.